This T cell receptor beta chain appears in the sequencing data of a study of cytomegalovirus exposure and HLA in healthy donors. Broader study findings: Reported results showed that the classifier diagnosed cytomegalovirus status with high specificity and sensitivity.

On this clone: Its antigen is not known.

Primers: 60 Vbeta forward and 13 Jbeta reverse. The table came from immunoSEQ multiplex PCR; TCRdb's copy has only in-frame clones and leaves some out. The sample lists a few hundred thousand clones, about 78% occurring once. The V and J ends lost 3 bases and 3 bases, in that order; junction bases with no gene match: 4. CDR1 and CDR2 (germline): SQVTM, ANQGSEA. This CDR3 region has 14 residues. The receptor comes from a woman in her twenties or thirties in good health and CMV-seronegative. The chain employs TRBV29-1 and TRBJ2-1, with 8 positions matching TRBD1. The material sequenced was PBMCs. This chain's CDR3 is CSVDRGQDYNEQFF. In DNA form, the CDR3 reads TGCAGCGTTGACAGGGGGCAAGACTACAATGAGCAGTTCTTC.